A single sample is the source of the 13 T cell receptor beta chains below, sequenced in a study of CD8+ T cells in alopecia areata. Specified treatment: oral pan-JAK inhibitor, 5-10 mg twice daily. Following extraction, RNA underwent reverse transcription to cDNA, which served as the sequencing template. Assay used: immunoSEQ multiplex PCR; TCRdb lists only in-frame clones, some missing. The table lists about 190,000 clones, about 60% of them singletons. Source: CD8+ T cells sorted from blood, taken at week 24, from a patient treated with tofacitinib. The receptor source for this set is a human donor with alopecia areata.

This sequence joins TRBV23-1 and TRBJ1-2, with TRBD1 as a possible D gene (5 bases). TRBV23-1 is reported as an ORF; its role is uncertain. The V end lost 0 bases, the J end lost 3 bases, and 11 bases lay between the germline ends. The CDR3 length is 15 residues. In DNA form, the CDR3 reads TGCGCCAGCAGTCAATCTGACGAGGGGCACTATGGCTACACCTTC. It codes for CASSQSDEGHYGYTF.

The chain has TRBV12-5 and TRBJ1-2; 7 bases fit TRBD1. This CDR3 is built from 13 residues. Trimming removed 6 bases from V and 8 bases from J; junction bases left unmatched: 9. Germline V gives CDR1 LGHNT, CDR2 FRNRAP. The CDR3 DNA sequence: TGTGCTAGTGGGGGCCTTGACAGGGCAGGCTACACCTTC. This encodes CASGGLDRAGYTF.

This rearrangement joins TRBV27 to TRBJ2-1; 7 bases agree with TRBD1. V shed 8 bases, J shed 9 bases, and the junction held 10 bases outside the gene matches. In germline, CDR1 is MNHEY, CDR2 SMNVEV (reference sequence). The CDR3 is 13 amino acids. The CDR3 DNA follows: TGTGCCAGCTCTAAAGGGGGCCATAGTGAGCAGTTCTTC. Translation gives CASSKGGHSEQFF.

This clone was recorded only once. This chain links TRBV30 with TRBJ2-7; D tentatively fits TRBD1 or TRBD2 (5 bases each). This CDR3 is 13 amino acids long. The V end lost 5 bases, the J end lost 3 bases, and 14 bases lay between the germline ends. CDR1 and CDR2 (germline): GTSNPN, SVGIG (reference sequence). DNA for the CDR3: TGTGCCTGGGATAACGGGGCCAGCTACGAGCAGTACTTC. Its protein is CAWDNGASYEQYF.

CDR3 residues: CASSPEGQATYEQYF. In DNA form, the CDR3 reads TGTGCCAGCAGTCCGGAGGGACAGGCGACCTACGAGCAGTACTTC. V gene TRBV6-5 combines with J gene TRBJ2-7; 8 bases are shared with TRBD1. This CDR3 is built from 15 residues. Germline assignment: CDR1 MNHEY and CDR2 SVGAGI. V gave up 5 bases and J gave up 2 bases; unmatched junction bases: 8.

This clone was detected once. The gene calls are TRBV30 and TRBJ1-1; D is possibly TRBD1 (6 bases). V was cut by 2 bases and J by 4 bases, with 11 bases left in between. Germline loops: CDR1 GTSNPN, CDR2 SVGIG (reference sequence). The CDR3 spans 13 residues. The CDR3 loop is CAWSRGQFTEAFF. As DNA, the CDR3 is TGTGCCTGGAGTAGAGGACAGTTCACTGAAGCTTTCTTT. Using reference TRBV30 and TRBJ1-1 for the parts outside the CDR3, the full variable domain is SQTIHQWPATLVQPVGSPLSLECTVEGTSNPNLYWYRQAAGRGLQLLFYSVGIGQISSEVPQNLSASRPQDRQFILSSKKLLLSDSGFYLCAWSRGQFTEAFFGQGTRLTVV.

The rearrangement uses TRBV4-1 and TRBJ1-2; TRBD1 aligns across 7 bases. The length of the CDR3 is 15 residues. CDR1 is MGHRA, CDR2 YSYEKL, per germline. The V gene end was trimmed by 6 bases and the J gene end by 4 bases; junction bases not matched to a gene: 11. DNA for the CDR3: TGCGCCAGCAGTCAGGAGGGCAGGGGGTTCTATGGCTACACCTTC. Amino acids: CASSQEGRGFYGYTF.

Here the CDR3 reads CASSTFDHYADTQYF. For the CDR3, the DNA is TGTGCCAGCAGCACGTTCGATCATTACGCAGATACGCAGTATTTT. The rearrangement joins TRBV9 to TRBJ2-3; D is ambiguous. CDR1 SGDLS and CDR2 YYNGEE come from the germline V gene. V lost 4 bases to trimming and J lost 4 bases, with 16 bases between them. The CDR3 is made up of 15 amino acids.

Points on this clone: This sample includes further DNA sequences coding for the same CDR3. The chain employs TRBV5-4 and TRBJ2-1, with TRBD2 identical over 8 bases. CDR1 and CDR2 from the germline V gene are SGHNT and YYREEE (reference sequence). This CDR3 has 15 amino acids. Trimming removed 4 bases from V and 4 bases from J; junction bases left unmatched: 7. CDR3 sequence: CASSRAAGGYNEQFF. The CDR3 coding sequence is TGTGCCAGCAGCAGGGCTGCGGGGGGATACAATGAGCAGTTCTTC.

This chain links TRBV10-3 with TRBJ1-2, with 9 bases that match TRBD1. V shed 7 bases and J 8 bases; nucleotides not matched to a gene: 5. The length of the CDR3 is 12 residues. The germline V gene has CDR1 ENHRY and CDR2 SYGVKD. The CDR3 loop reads CAIKRTGDGYTF. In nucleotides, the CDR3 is TGTGCCATCAAACGGACAGGGGACGGCTACACCTTC.

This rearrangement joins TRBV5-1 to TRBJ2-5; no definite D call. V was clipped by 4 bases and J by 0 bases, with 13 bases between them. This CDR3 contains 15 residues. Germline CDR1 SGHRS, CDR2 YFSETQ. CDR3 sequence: CASSLEDADQETQYF. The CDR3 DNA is TGCGCCAGCAGCCTAGAGGACGCGGACCAAGAGACCCAGTACTTC.

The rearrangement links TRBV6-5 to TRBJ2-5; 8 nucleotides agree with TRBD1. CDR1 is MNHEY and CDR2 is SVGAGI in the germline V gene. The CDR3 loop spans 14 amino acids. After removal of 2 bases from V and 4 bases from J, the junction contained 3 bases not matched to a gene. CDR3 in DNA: TGTGCCAGCAGTTACACGACAGGGGCAGAGACCCAGTACTTC. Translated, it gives CASSYTTGAETQYF.

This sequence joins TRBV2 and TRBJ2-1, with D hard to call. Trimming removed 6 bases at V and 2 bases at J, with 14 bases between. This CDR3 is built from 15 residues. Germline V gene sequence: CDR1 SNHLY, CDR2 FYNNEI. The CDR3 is CASRGGGLAYNEQFF. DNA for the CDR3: TGTGCCAGCAGGGGTGGTGGCCTAGCCTACAATGAGCAGTTCTTC.